This TCR beta chain was recovered during a study of T cells in Graves' hyperthyroidism and ophthalmopathy. Overall study: Sampling of peripheral blood happened at initial diagnosis, prior to any treatment.

This clonotype was seen at least ten times. Its antigen is unknown. Exclusion of patients followed from uncontrolled infection, other autoimmune disease, pregnancy or lactation. Study outcomes and limitations: The model foresaw ophthalmopathy a median about 6.1 months prior to onset. Most thyroid clonotypes expanded above 0.001 appeared in blood too.

The junction had 8 bases not matched to a gene; V was cut back by 5 bases and J by 10 bases. CDR3 length equals 13 residues. The germline V gene encodes CDR1 SGHAT and CDR2 FQDESV (reference sequence). Using RNA transcripts as the source, TCR beta CDR3 regions were amplified. The TCR CDR3 was amplified in a first-round RT-PCR using the HTBI primer set. TCRdb independently ran MiXCR on the multiplex PCR reads; one entry per CDR3 protein. The profile shows fewer than 700,000 distinct CDR3 sequences, 15% to 20% of them singletons. The sample comprised blood. The chain uses TRBV11-1 and TRBJ2-1, with 7 bases identical to TRBD1. The clonotype originates from a woman aged 18-30 years with Graves' ophthalmopathy. The CDR3 region has the DNA TGTGCCAGCAGCGTGGGACAGACATTCGAGCAGTTCTTC. It translates to CASSVGQTFEQFF.